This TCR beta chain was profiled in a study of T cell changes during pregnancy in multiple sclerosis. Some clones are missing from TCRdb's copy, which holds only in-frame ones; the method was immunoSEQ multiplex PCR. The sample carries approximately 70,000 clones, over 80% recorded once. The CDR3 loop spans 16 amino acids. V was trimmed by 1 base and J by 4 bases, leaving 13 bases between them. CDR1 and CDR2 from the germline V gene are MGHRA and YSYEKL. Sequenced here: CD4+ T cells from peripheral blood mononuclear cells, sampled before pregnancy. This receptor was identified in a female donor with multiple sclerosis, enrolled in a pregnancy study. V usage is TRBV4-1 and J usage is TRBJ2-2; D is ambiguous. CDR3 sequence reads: CASSQVVKISTGELFF. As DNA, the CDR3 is TGCGCCAGCAGCCAAGTTGTAAAGATTAGCACCGGGGAGCTGTTTTTT.